This TCR beta chain is from a study of cytomegalovirus exposure and HLA in healthy donors. PCR amplification relied on 60 Vbeta primers (plus 13 Jbeta primers). This table comes from immunoSEQ multiplex PCR, and its TCRdb copy is limited to in-frame clones, with some not included. This sample contains 100,000 to 150,000 clones. This CDR3 comprises 17 residues. J lost 6 bases, V lost 1 base, and 9 bases had no gene match. Looked up from germline, CDR1 is SGHAT and CDR2 is FQNNGV. The sample taken for sequencing was PBMCs. This sequence originates from a man aged 35 to 55 in good health and CMV-seronegative. The rearrangement uses TRBV11-2 and TRBJ2-1; 10 positions agree with TRBD1. The CDR3 coding sequence is TGTGCCAGCAGCTTAGGGTCACCCGGGACAGGGGTCAATGAGCAGTTCTTC. This gives the protein CASSLGSPGTGVNEQFF.